The subject of this entry is one T cell receptor beta chain. The antigen is unknown. A read error may produce the germline difference seen at one junction end. The data are from a study of tumor-infiltrating lymphocytes in primary liver carcinoma. CDR3 length: 15 amino acids. The germline gives CDR1 SGHAT, CDR2 FQNNGV. Blood RNA was derived from unsorted whole blood, and germline DNA was extracted too. Points from the study as a whole: Unsorted bulk samples meant CD4+ and CD8+ repertoires went uncompared. Relative to blood, tumors carried a significantly larger fraction of the repertoire in their top 250 clones (p = 0.039).

A constant-region primer served to make TCR beta cDNA from about 500 ng total RNA. ARM-PCR, slightly modified, supplied the TCR beta libraries through three nested multiplex PCR rounds. It was with TRBV1-TRBV30 forward primers and a C-beta reverse primer that the first two PCR rounds were run, at around 11 cycles each. TCRdb processed the multiplex PCR reads anew with MiXCR; each CDR3 protein has one entry. This table holds 180,000 or so distinct CDR3 sequences, 50% to 75% found once. This sequence originates from a middle-aged man with primary liver carcinoma and hepatitis B virus infection. This rearrangement joins TRBV11-2 to TRBJ2-7, with TRBD1 as a possible D gene (6 bases). What was sequenced was peripheral blood. This chain's CDR3 is CASSLDGQGFYEQYF. The CDR3 DNA sequence: TGTGCCAGCAGTTTAGATGGGCAGGGGTTCTACGAGCAGTACTTC.